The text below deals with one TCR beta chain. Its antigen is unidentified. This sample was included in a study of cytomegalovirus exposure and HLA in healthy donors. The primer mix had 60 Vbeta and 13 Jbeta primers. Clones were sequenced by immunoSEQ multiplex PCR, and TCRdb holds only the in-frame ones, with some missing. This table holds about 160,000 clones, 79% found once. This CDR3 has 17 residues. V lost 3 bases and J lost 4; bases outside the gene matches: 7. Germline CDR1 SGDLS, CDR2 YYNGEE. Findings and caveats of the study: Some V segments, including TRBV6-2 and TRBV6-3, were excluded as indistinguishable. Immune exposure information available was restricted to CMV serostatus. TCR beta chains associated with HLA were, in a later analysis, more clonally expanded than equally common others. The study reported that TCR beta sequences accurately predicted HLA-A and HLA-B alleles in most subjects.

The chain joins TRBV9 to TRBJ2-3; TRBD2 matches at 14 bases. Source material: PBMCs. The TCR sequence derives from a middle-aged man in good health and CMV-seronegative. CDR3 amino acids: CASSAGTSGSRADTQYF. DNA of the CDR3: TGTGCCAGCAGCGCAGGGACTAGCGGGAGTAGGGCAGATACGCAGTATTTT.